Shown below are 10 T cell receptor beta chains from a single sample sequenced in a study of blood T cell repertoires in COVID-19. Libraries were prepared by immunoSEQ multiplex PCR; TCRdb keeps only in-frame clonotypes and omits some of them. The sample holds about 370,000 clones, approximately 89% seen once. The sample consisted of peripheral blood. These TCRs come from a woman in her twenties or thirties with COVID-19, enrolled during active disease.

This sequence joins TRBV9 and TRBJ2-7; D is possibly TRBD2 (7 bases). The germline V and J ends were trimmed by 2 bases and 2 bases, with 11 bases remaining between them. CDR1 and CDR2 (germline): SGDLS, YYNGEE. This CDR3 spans 14 amino acids. CDR3 sequence reads: CASSVGEGAYEQYF. CDR3 sequence (DNA): TGTGCCAGCAGCGTGGGGGAGGGGGCCTACGAGCAGTACTTC.

The chain joins TRBV25-1 to TRBJ2-3; tentatively, D is TRBD2 (6 bases). The germline CDR1 and CDR2 sequences are MGHDK and SYGVNS. The CDR3 covers 15 residues. Trimming removed 5 bases from V and 3 bases from J, with 15 bases in between. The CDR3 coding sequence is TGTGCCAGCAGTAGTACTAGCTCGAGTACAGATACGCAGTATTTT. This codes for CASSSTSSSTDTQYF.

This clone was recorded only once. V gene TRBV24-1 combines with J gene TRBJ1-5; D perhaps matches TRBD1 (6 bases). V lost 7 bases and J lost 10, with 13 bases in between. Germline V gene data show CDR1 as KGHDR and CDR2 as SFDVKD. This CDR3 comprises 12 residues. The CDR3 DNA is TGTGCCACCAGCGAGGGGGAATTACCCCAGCATTTT. It encodes CATSEGELPQHF.

The chain carries TRBV28 and TRBJ1-1; tentatively, D is TRBD1 (5 bases). V was trimmed by 11 bases and J by 2 bases, leaving 12 bases between them. The CDR3 contains 12 residues. Germline CDR1 and CDR2: MDHEN and SYDVKM. CDR3 residues: CAHRSGNTEAFF. In DNA form, the CDR3 reads TGTGCCCACAGGTCAGGCAACACTGAAGCTTTCTTT.

This clone has just one count. The chain joins TRBV10-2 to TRBJ1-6, with TRBD1 matching over 7 bases. The CDR3 is 14 amino acids. The junction had 10 bases not matched to a gene; V was cut back by 7 bases and J by 10 bases. Looked up from germline, CDR1 is WSHSY and CDR2 is SAAADI. The CDR3 reads CASTTDRVGSPLHF. CDR3 nucleotides: TGCGCCAGCACCACAGACAGGGTCGGCTCACCCCTCCACTTT.

The rearrangement joins TRBV6-2 or TRBV6-3 to TRBJ2-7; weak D call: TRBD1 (6 bases). Germline loops: CDR1 MNHEY, CDR2 SVGEGT. V was pared by 0 bases and J by 2 bases, with 14 bases between. The CDR3 consists of 16 residues. The CDR3 DNA sequence: TGTGCCAGCAGTTACTCGGTGGACAGCTTTCCCTACGAGCAGTACTTC. Translation: CASSYSVDSFPYEQYF.

J is TRBJ1-2 and V is TRBV11-2; a possible D gene is TRBD1 (5 bases). Trimming took 1 base from V and 5 from J, leaving 14 bases between them. The CDR3 runs to 15 residues. From germline, CDR1 is SGHAT and CDR2 FQNNGV. For the CDR3, the DNA is TGTGCCAGCAGCTTAGTCAAGGGGCCGTTATATGGCTACACCTTC. Translated: CASSLVKGPLYGYTF. The whole variable domain, filled in from reference TRBV11-2 and TRBJ1-2, reads EAGVAQSPRYKIIEKRQSVAFWCNPISGHATLYWYQQILGQGPKLLIQFQNNGVVDDSQLPKDRFSAERLKGVDSTLKIQPAKLEDSAVYLCASSLVKGPLYGYTFGSGTRLTVV.

This sequence joins TRBV19 and TRBJ2-7; 9 nucleotides align to TRBD1. CDR1 and CDR2 from the germline V gene are LNHDA and SQIVND (reference sequence). The CDR3 runs to 15 residues. V was pared by 4 bases and J by 3 bases, with 7 bases of the junction left unmatched. The CDR3 nucleotides are TGTGCCAGTAGTAATGGACAGGGGAATGGCTACGAGCAGTACTTC. Translation gives CASSNGQGNGYEQYF.

The count of this clone is one. The gene calls are TRBV30 and TRBJ1-2; possibly TRBD1 for D (5 bases). This CDR3 comprises 13 residues. V was clipped by 5 bases and J by 7 bases, with 17 bases between them. Germline CDR1 is GTSNPN and CDR2 is SVGIG (reference sequence). DNA of the CDR3: TGTGCCTGGGTAACGGGGGGGAGTATTGGCTACACCTTC. This gives the protein CAWVTGGSIGYTF.

The chain carries TRBV28 and TRBJ1-5, with 11 bases aligning to TRBD1. Per the germline V gene, CDR1 is MDHEN and CDR2 is SYDVKM. The CDR3 sequence is 17 residues long. V gave up 5 bases and J gave up 2 bases; unmatched junction bases: 8. The CDR3 nucleotides read TGTGCCAGCAGTCCCGGGACAGGGGGTTCGGGCAATCAGCCCCAGCATTTT. Its translation is CASSPGTGGSGNQPQHF.